Here is one T cell receptor (beta chain) with its context. Antigen unknown. This entry is derived from a study of post-analysis software for immune sequencing data. V was pared by 2 bases and J by 7 bases, with 11 bases between. In germline, CDR1 is SGHTA, CDR2 FQGNSA. The CDR3 length is 13 residues. The library was made from cDNA and included unique molecular identifiers. TCRdb re-analysed the PCR reads in MiXCR, keeping a single row per CDR3 protein. Here the sample spans hundreds of thousands of distinct CDR3 sequences, 25% to 30% being singletons. Study-level results: Higher frequency in patients than in controls was seen for about five TRBV segments, with TRBV5-6, TRBV5-1 and TRBV20-1 among them.

This receptor was taken from a girl between 10 and 17 years old with multiple sclerosis. The chain links TRBV7-2 to TRBJ1-1; tentative D call: TRBD1 (6 bases). Input material: blood. CDR3 in DNA: TGTGCCAGCAGCTTACGGGGGCGAGGTGAAGCTTTCTTT. Amino acid sequence: CASSLRGRGEAFF.